This T cell receptor (beta chain) was recorded in a study of T cell repertoires in cytomegalovirus infection. Overall study context: Public TCR beta signature analysis indicated the presence of both CMV infection and matching HLA type. Study-level findings and limits: The ex vivo response showed dominance by HLA-C-restricted CMV-specific TCR beta clonotypes. There were carriers of CMV plus the relevant HLA, and cumulative public TCR beta family frequency identified them.

TCRdb itself ran the reads through MiXCR, one entry per CDR3 protein. The sample holds some 940,000 distinct CDR3 sequences, approximately 33% seen once. J lost 10 bases, V lost 2 bases, and 11 bases had no gene match. Per the germline V gene, CDR1 is MNHNS and CDR2 is SASEGT. CDR3 length equals 15 residues. A word on this clonotype: Its antigen is unknown.

This sample comprised cultured CD8+ T cells from PBMCs, obtained from culture after CMV antigen stimulation. V usage is TRBV6-1 and J usage is TRBJ2-1, with TRBD1 matching 7 bases. This clonotype originated in a human donor in good health (CMV status not recorded). Some clones in this sample may be carry-over from other donors' samples. The CDR3 nucleotides are TGTGCCAGCAGTGAATGGGACAGCTATGAGGGGGAGCAGTTCTTC. Translation gives CASSEWDSYEGEQFF.